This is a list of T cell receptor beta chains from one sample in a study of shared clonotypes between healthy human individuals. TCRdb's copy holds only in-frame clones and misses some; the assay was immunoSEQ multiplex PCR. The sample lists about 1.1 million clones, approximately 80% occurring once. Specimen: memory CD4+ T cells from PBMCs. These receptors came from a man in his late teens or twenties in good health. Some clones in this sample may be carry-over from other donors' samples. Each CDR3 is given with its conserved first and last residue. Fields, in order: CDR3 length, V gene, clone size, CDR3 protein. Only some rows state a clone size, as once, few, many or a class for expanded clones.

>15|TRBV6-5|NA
CASSYAGAQNYGYTF
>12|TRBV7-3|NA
CASSSGQNIQYF
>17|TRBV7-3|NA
CASSSMMDRAGANEQFF
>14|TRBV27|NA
CASSLNYLAYEQYF
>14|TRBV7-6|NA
CASSLRGSTDTQYF
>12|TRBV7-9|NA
CASSRQDEKLFF
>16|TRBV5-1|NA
CASSDIIAGDVYEQYF
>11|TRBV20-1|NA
CSAVWSDTQYF
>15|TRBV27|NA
CASSLRRYSNEKLFF
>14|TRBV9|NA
CASSVAAGANVLTF
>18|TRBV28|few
CASSLVRRRGRWDYGYTF
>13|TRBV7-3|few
CASNQQDTGELFF
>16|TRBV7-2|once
CASSPHGNSRGGGYTF
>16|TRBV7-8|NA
CASSLFAGAGITEAFF
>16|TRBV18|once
CASSLIPGSSYNEQFF
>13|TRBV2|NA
CASSADRGYEQFF
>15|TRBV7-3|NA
CASSSTLGTVYGYTF
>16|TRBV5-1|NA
CASSPAPGAVNTEAFF
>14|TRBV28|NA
CASSLEAGLSGYTF
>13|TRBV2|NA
CASRREGTGELFF
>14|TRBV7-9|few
CASSLRTSQETQYF
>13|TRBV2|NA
CASSEGVNTEAFF
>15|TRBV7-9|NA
CAIPVGRSSYNEQFF
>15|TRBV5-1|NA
CASTLGTVSYNEQFF
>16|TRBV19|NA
CASSTPAAGQNEKLFF
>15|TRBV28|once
CASSLQGLLNYGYTF
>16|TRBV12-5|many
CASGLVLAGERNEQFF
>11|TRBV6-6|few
CASSRDEKLFF
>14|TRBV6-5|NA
CASSYDRKTYEQYF
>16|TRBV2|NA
CASSEGSGSSRETQYF
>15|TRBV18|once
CASSPMTSSYNEQFF
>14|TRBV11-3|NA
CASSPHRLAGELFF
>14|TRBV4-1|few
CASSPDRGSTEAFF
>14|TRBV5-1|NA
CASSLGDRDYGYTF
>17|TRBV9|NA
CASSPSISGQRNTEAFF
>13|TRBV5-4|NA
CASSHDSNQPQHF
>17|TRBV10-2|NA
CARIYTWSGTPRNEQFF
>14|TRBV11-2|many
CASSSPTGQGKAFF
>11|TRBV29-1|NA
CSVENGQGQAF
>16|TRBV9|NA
CASSATSGQSTDTQYF
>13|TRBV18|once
CASSAGGSYEQYF